A single sample gave rise to the 3 T cell receptor beta chains below, sequenced in a study of cytomegalovirus exposure and HLA in healthy donors. The PCR employed 60 Vbeta primers together with 13 Jbeta primers. Some clones are missing from TCRdb's copy, which holds only in-frame ones; the method was immunoSEQ multiplex PCR. The sample has tens of thousands of clones, around 78% seen once. The sequenced sample consisted of PBMCs. These receptors were obtained from a man aged 25 to 40 in good health and CMV-seronegative.

The V and J genes are TRBV7-2 and TRBJ2-3, with a possible D match to TRBD1 (6 bases). Germline CDR1 and CDR2: SGHTA and FQGNSA. CDR3 size: 12 residues. Trimming shortened V by 5 bases and J by 11 bases, and 14 bases separated the two germline ends. Here the CDR3 reads CASSPRKGQQYF. CDR3 bases: TGTGCCAGCAGCCCGAGGAAGGGACAGCAGTATTTT. The variable domain in full, with the rest retrieved from reference TRBV7-2 and TRBJ2-3, is GAGVSQSPSNKVTEKGKDVELRCDPISGHTALYWYRQSLGQGLEFLIYFQGNSAPDKSGLPSDRFSAERTGGSVSTLTIQRTQQEDSAVYLCASSPRKGQQYFGPGTRLTVL.

A note on this clone: Because the CDR3's place on the DNA is in doubt, the DNA is left out and the CDR3 is given as listed by TCRdb. This specimen includes other DNA sequences encoding the same CDR3. V gene TRBV9 combines with J gene TRBJ2-2; the D segment call TRBD2 is taken from the table without a DNA check. Looked up from germline, CDR1 is SGDLS and CDR2 is YYNGEE. 16 amino acids form the CDR3, both terminal residues included. CDR3 sequence reads: CASSVGSGSQTGELFF.

This clone was observed once. J is TRBJ1-1 and V is TRBV7-9; TRBD1 matches at 10 bases. J lost 4 bases, V lost 7 bases, and 6 bases had no gene match. Germline-derived CDR1 and CDR2 are SEHNR and FQNEAQ (reference sequence). This CDR3 has 14 amino acids. In DNA, the CDR3 is TGTGCCAGCAACCAAGGGACAGGGGTCACTGAAGCTTTCTTT. This encodes CASNQGTGVTEAFF. The variable domain in full, with the rest retrieved from reference TRBV7-9 and TRBJ1-1, is DTGVSQNPRHKITKRGQNVTFRCDPISEHNRLYWYRQTLGQGPEFLTYFQNEAQLEKSRLLSDRFSAERPKGSFSTLEIQRTEQGDSAMYLCASNQGTGVTEAFFGQGTRLTVV.